This is a list of T cell receptor beta chains from one sample in a study of cytotoxic CD8 clonotypes in ibrutinib-treated CLL. Some clones are missing from TCRdb's copy, which holds only in-frame ones; the method was immunoSEQ multiplex PCR. The data show about 160,000 clones, more than 80% seen once. The sequences come from PBMCs, collected after 24 months of ibrutinib treatment. These receptors came from a human donor with chronic lymphocytic leukemia. Each CDR3 is given with its conserved first and last residue. A D gene is named only where the DNA matches it firmly. Expanded clones get a size class; other rows say once, few or many, or leave the size out.

d_call,v_call,clone_size,j_call,cdr3_nt,cdr3_aa
NA,TRBV18,NA,TRBJ1-2,TGTGCCAGCTCCACCAGAGATCAGGAACGCCATGGCTACACCTTC,CASSTRDQERHGYTF
NA,TRBV30,NA,TRBJ1-3,TGTGCCTGGAGTGTTCGTCTACTTGCTGGAAACACCATATATTTT,CAWSVRLLAGNTIYF
TRBD1,TRBV18,NA,TRBJ1-2,TGTGCCAGCTCACCCGGGACAGCCTCTGATGGCTACACCTTC,CASSPGTASDGYTF
NA,TRBV2,NA,TRBJ1-1,TGTGCCAGCAGTGAATGGGGGGAGAGGACTGAAGCTTTCTTT,CASSEWGERTEAFF
TRBD1,TRBV29-1,NA,TRBJ2-3,TGCAGCTTTATAGGGGGCGGGAGCACAGATACGCAGTATTTT,CSFIGGGSTDTQYF
TRBD2,TRBV30,NA,TRBJ2-3,TGTGCCTGGACTAGCGGGACTAGCACAGATACGCAGTATTTT,CAWTSGTSTDTQYF
TRBD1,TRBV7-2,NA,TRBJ2-1,TGTGCCAGCAGCAACAGGGGGTTACATGAGCAGTTCTTC,CASSNRGLHEQFF
NA,TRBV30,once,TRBJ1-1,TGTGCCTGGAGGATAAGGGGTGACAGTTCACTAATGAACACTGAAGCTTTCTTT,CAWRIRGDSSLMNTEAFF
NA,TRBV30,few,TRBJ1-2,TGTGCCTGGACCCGGGGCCTCGGGTATGGCTACACCTTC,CAWTRGLGYGYTF
TRBD1,TRBV11-2,NA,TRBJ2-7,TGTGCCAGCAGCTGGGGACAGGCCTACGAGCAGTACTTC,CASSWGQAYEQYF
NA,TRBV5-4,NA,TRBJ1-6,TGTGCCAGCAGCCCACACAACTCCTATAATTCACCCCTCCACTTT,CASSPHNSYNSPLHF
TRBD2,TRBV18,NA,TRBJ2-1,TGTGCCAGCTCACCACGAGGAGCGGGGGGGAGCTACTCCTACAATGAGCAGTTCTTC,CASSPRGAGGSYSYNEQFF
NA,TRBV18,NA,TRBJ2-1,TGTGCCAGCTCACCCCTTGATTCGGGGTACAATGAGCAGTTCTTC,CASSPLDSGYNEQFF
NA,TRBV7-2,NA,TRBJ2-7,TGTGCCAGCAGCTCCGAGCCGGGACTCCACCACGAGCAGTACTTC,CASSSEPGLHHEQYF
NA,TRBV2,NA,TRBJ1-1,TGTGCCAGCAGGACCCATTCGACAACTAATGAAGCTTTCTTT,CASRTHSTTNEAFF
NA,TRBV4-2,NA,TRBJ2-5,TGTGCCAGCAGCCAAACATTGGGCACAGAGACCCAGTACTTC,CASSQTLGTETQYF
TRBD2,TRBV6-1,NA,TRBJ2-7,TGTGCCAGCAGTGAATGGGAGGGAGGGACCTACGAGCAGTACTTC,CASSEWEGGTYEQYF
NA,TRBV7-2,NA,TRBJ1-5,TGTGCCAGCAGGGGGCCGGGCAATCAGCCCCAGCATTTT,CASRGPGNQPQHF